The T cell receptor beta chain described here comes from a study of Ad26.COV2.S vaccination and SARS-CoV-2 variants. About the study: Once, or twice with 56 days between doses, Ad26.COV2.S was given intramuscularly.

The ends lost 3 bases at V and 7 bases at J; junction bases unmatched: 14. Germline-derived CDR1 and CDR2 are LGHNA and YNFKEQ. CDR3 size: 19 residues. Treatment indicated: around 19 received Ad26.COV2.S at low or high dose, single or two shots; roughly five received placebo; per-sample allocation not given. Day 63 after the first vaccine or placebo injection was the time point for sampling. The data were produced by immunoSEQ multiplex PCR, yet TCRdb's version contains in-frame clones alone and is incomplete. This sample has about 460,000 clones, with 89% found just once. The chain joins TRBV4-2 to TRBJ2-2; 13 positions agree with TRBD2. The sequences come from peripheral blood, collected in a trial of Ad26.COV2.S vaccine versus placebo. The sequence was collected from a person aged 18 to 59 who received the Ad26.COV2.S COVID-19 vaccine or a placebo. CDR3 amino acids: CASSQVLSRTSGRVGELFF. The CDR3, as DNA: TGTGCCAGCAGCCAGGTCCTGTCTAGGACTAGCGGGAGAGTCGGGGAGCTGTTTTTT.